Only one count was recorded for the clone carrying this T cell receptor (beta chain). The method was immunoSEQ multiplex PCR; TCRdb's version includes in-frame clones alone and lacks a portion of them. Of just under 90,000 clones listed, about 91% were seen once; the top ten hold around 0.44%. The record originates from a study of blood T cell repertoires in COVID-19. Study details: PBMCs, B-cell-depleted T cells, or T cells provided the cDNA or gDNA that made up the material.

The CDR3 contains 15 residues. The V gene's germline CDR1 is MNHEY and CDR2 SVGEGT. V shed 0 bases, J shed 3 bases, and the junction held 3 bases outside the gene matches. This TCR derives from a man aged 55 to 70 with acute or convalescent COVID-19. Input material: peripheral blood. V usage is TRBV6-2 or TRBV6-3 and J usage is TRBJ2-7; 9 bases map to TRBD2. CDR3 nucleotide sequence: TGTGCCAGCAGTTACTCGACTAGCGGATTCTACGAGCAGTACTTC. As protein: CASSYSTSGFYEQYF.